These 2 T cell receptor beta chains share one sample of origin, sequenced in a study of control samples from healthy donors and cancer patients. Sequenced by immunoSEQ multiplex PCR; TCRdb stores in-frame clones only, minus some. The table lists approximately 82,000 clones, 93% of them singletons. The sequenced sample was PBMCs. These receptors were taken from a woman between 40 and 50 years old with lung cancer.

The V and J genes are TRBV27 and TRBJ1-2; D is ambiguous. Trimming pared 6 bases from V and 6 bases from J, leaving 20 bases between. This CDR3 contains 15 residues. CDR1 and CDR2 from the germline V gene are MNHEY and SMNVEV (reference sequence). The CDR3 region is CASSPTGTFGHGYTF. The CDR3 DNA sequence: TGTGCCAGCAGCCCTACTGGCACATTCGGACATGGCTACACCTTC.

This clone has just one count. CDR3 residues: CASSPGIQTDYGYTF. CDR3 bases: TGTGCCAGCTCGCCGGGGATTCAAACCGACTATGGCTACACCTTC. This chain connects TRBV18 to TRBJ1-2; no firm D call. Deletions cut 6 bases from V and 3 bases from J, with 17 bases between. Germline lookup yields CDR1 KGHSH and CDR2 LQKENI. This CDR3 contains 15 residues.